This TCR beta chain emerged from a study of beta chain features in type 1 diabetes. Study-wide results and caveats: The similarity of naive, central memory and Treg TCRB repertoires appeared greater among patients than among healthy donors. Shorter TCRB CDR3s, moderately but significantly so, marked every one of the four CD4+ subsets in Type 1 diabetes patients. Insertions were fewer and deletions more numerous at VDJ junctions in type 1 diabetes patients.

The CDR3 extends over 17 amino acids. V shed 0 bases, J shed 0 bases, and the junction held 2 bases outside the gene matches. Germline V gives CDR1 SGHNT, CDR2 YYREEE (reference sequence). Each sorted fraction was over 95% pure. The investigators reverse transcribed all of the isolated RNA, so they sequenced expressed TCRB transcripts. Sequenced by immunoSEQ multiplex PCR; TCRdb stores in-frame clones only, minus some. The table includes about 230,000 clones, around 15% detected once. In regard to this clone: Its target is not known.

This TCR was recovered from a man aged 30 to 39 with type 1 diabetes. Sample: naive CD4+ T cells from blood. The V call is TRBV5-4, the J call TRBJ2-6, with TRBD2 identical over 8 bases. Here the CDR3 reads CASSLGGRNSGANVLTF. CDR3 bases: TGTGCCAGCAGCTTGGGCGGGAGGAACTCTGGGGCCAACGTCCTGACTTTC.